This T cell receptor (beta chain) came from a study of T cell clonotyping in hematopoietic cell transplantation. The repertoire was sequenced with immunoSEQ multiplex PCR; TCRdb's copy has only in-frame clones and lacks some. The repertoire consists of about 18,000 clones, with about nine tenths occurring once and the leading ten covering about 5.7%. J was trimmed by 5 bases and V by 3 bases; bases with no gene match: 4. The CDR3 has 13 residues. Per the germline V gene, CDR1 is SEHNR and CDR2 is FQNEAQ (reference sequence). The sample comprised peripheral blood mononuclear cells. The chain employs TRBV7-9 and TRBJ2-7; 7 bases align to TRBD2. This sequence was found in a man aged 35 to 55 in good health. Some clones in this sample may be carry-over from other donors' samples. The chain's CDR3 is CASSLGTKNEQYF. The DNA for the CDR3 is TGTGCCAGCAGCTTGGGGACTAAAAACGAGCAGTACTTC.